This T cell receptor beta chain appears in the sequencing data of a study of CD8 T cells in Susac syndrome. Study details: Sequenced Susac syndrome patients included five or six with active disease and under ten who were in remission.

Germline loops: CDR1 LGHNA, CDR2 YSLEER. The CDR3 loop spans 16 amino acids. Trimming stripped 1 base from V and 6 bases from J, with 15 bases between. This clonotype came up once. Blood CD8+ and CD4+ T cells underwent high-throughput TCR beta sequencing. Reverse transcription used about 0.45 to 1 ug RNA and random hexamers. Amplification of TCR beta CDR3 spanned 54 Vbeta and 13 Jbeta via immunoSEQ multiplex PCR. TCRdb re-derived calls from the immunoSEQ multiplex PCR reads in MiXCR, one entry per CDR3 protein. This table has 120,000 or so distinct CDR3 sequences, roughly 95% appearing once. The sequence was obtained from a human donor with Susac syndrome. Sequencing was done on a sample of CD4+ T cells from PBMCs. The chain combines TRBV4-3 with TRBJ1-4; perhaps TRBD1 as D (6 bases). This CDR3 is CASSQGVWGGDEKLFF. CDR3 DNA sequence: TGCGCCAGCAGCCAAGGGGTCTGGGGGGGCGATGAAAAACTGTTTTTT.